The rows below give T cell receptor beta chains drawn from one sample of a study of blood T cell repertoires in COVID-19. Assay used: immunoSEQ multiplex PCR; TCRdb lists only in-frame clones, some missing. The data show under 350,000 clones, 83% seen once. The specimen was peripheral blood. These receptors were collected from a woman aged 50 to 60 who had recovered from COVID-19. CDR3s include the opening cysteine and the closing phenylalanine or tryptophan. A D gene is named only where the DNA matches it firmly. Some rows have no size entry. The others give once, few or many, or a class for an expanded clone.

v_gene	j_gene	d_gene	abundance	CDR3nt	CDR3aa
TRBV27	TRBJ2-2	TRBD2	-	TGTGCCAGCAGTTTAGTGGGACCGGGACTAGCTCGAAGGACCGGGGAGCTGTTTTTT	CASSLVGPGLARRTGELFF
TRBV7-2	TRBJ2-1	-	once	TGTGCCAGCAGCTCTGGACAGTCCTACAATGAGCAGTTCTTC	CASSSGQSYNEQFF
TRBV28	TRBJ1-3	-	-	TGTGCCAGCAGTATGGGTGGAGGACCGCGAAACACCATATATTTT	CASSMGGGPRNTIYF
TRBV5-1	TRBJ2-2	TRBD1	once	TGCGCCAGCAGCTGGGGACAGACAAACACCGGGGAGCTGTTTTTT	CASSWGQTNTGELFF
TRBV19	TRBJ1-1	TRBD1	once	TGTGCCAGAAAGACGGACAGGGGGATGAACACTGAAGCTTTCTTT	CARKTDRGMNTEAFF
TRBV6-2/TRBV6-3	TRBJ1-5	TRBD1	many	TGTGCCAGCAGTTACTCTGCGAGACGACAGGGGAGGAATCAGCCCCAGCATTTT	CASSYSARRQGRNQPQHF
TRBV5-6	TRBJ2-3	TRBD1	-	TGTGCCAGCAGCTGGGGGACAGGAAGCACAGATACGCAGTATTTT	CASSWGTGSTDTQYF
TRBV28	TRBJ1-1	TRBD1	-	TGTGCCAGCATAGGGGGCCTCGAAGCTTTCTTT	CASIGGLEAFF
TRBV28	TRBJ2-7	-	-	TGTGCCAGCAGTGCCGGAGGCAGTCGATCCTACGAGCAGTACTTC	CASSAGGSRSYEQYF
TRBV4-2	TRBJ2-7	TRBD1	-	TGTGCCAGCAGCCAAGATCGAGGGGACAGGAGCGAGCAGTACTTC	CASSQDRGDRSEQYF
TRBV11-2	TRBJ1-6	-	-	TGTGCCAGCAGCTCTTTGGGCAGGGTCTATAATTCACCCCTCCACTTT	CASSSLGRVYNSPLHF
TRBV4-3	TRBJ1-2	-	-	TGCGCCAGCAGCCAAGAGCCTCTTAGGGGAACTAACTATGGCTACACCTTC	CASSQEPLRGTNYGYTF
TRBV30	TRBJ2-7	TRBD2	-	TGTGCCTTATCCCGGGGGGGCTACGAGCAGTACTTC	CALSRGGYEQYF
TRBV5-4	TRBJ2-1	TRBD2	-	TGTGCCAGCAGCTTTGAGCGTTTTGGGACTAGCGGTGTTGGTGAGCAGTTCTTC	CASSFERFGTSGVGEQFF
TRBV28	TRBJ2-7	-	-	TGTGCCAGCAGTCCTCCCCCGCAGGGGCGCCACGAGCAGTACTTC	CASSPPPQGRHEQYF
TRBV5-4	TRBJ2-3	TRBD2	-	TGTGCCAGCAGCTTCCTCCTAGCGGGGGGGCAGACAGATACGCAGTATTTT	CASSFLLAGGQTDTQYF
TRBV6-2/TRBV6-3	TRBJ2-3	TRBD2	once	TGTGCCAGCAGTTACAGGTCTTCGGTAGCGGGCGACCCGGATACGCAGTATTTT	CASSYRSSVAGDPDTQYF
TRBV6-1	TRBJ1-6	-	-	TGTGCCAGCAGTGAACATATGTCCAGGAATAATTCACCCCTCCACTTT	CASSEHMSRNNSPLHF
TRBV30	TRBJ2-1	TRBD1	-	TGTGCCTGGTCTCAAACAGGGGACAATGAGCAGTTCTTC	CAWSQTGDNEQFF
TRBV28	TRBJ1-4	-	once	TGTGCCAGCCTACTAAACGGAGTTGGAAAACTGTTTTTT	CASLLNGVGKLFF
TRBV19	TRBJ1-2	-	-	TGTGCCAGTAGGGAGACGGGGGGAAACTATGGCTACACCTTC	CASRETGGNYGYTF
TRBV5-1	TRBJ1-6	-	-	TGCGCCAGCAGCCCGTCGGGGGGGTTTAATTCACCCCTCCACTTT	CASSPSGGFNSPLHF
TRBV28	TRBJ2-5	-	-	TGTGCCAGCAGTGAGGGGGTAAAAGAGACCCAGTACTTC	CASSEGVKETQYF
TRBV5-6	TRBJ1-4	TRBD1	-	TGTGCCAGCAGCTTCAGGGGGCTGGTTGAAAAACTGTTTTTT	CASSFRGLVEKLFF
TRBV19	TRBJ2-4	-	few	TGTGCCAGTTTATCGGCGGGGAACAAAAACATTCAGTACTTC	CASLSAGNKNIQYF
TRBV10-2	TRBJ1-5	-	once	TGCGCCAGCAGTGGAACAGGGTTAAGCAATCAGCCCCAGCATTTT	CASSGTGLSNQPQHF
TRBV3-1/TRBV3-2	TRBJ2-5	TRBD2	-	TGTGCCAGCAGCCACAGAGCGGGAAGGGAGACCCAGTACTTC	CASSHRAGRETQYF
TRBV10-3	TRBJ2-7	TRBD2	-	TGTGCCATCACCGCGGTCGGGGGGTCCCCGGGAGACGAGCAGTACTTC	CAITAVGGSPGDEQYF
TRBV27	TRBJ2-2	TRBD2	once	TGTGCCAGCAGTGCCCGAGCCATAGCGGGAGTGAACACCGGGGAGCTGTTTTTT	CASSARAIAGVNTGELFF
TRBV2	TRBJ1-4	TRBD1	-	TGTGCCAGCAGAGCTACCGGGACAGGGAATGAAAAACTGTTTTTT	CASRATGTGNEKLFF
TRBV6-5	TRBJ2-7	-	-	TGTGCCAGCATAAGTGCCTACAGGGCGGGCGAGCAGTACTTC	CASISAYRAGEQYF
TRBV6-5	TRBJ1-3	TRBD1	once	TGTGCCTGTGGCCCGGGACAGGGAAGTGGAAACACCATATATTTT	CACGPGQGSGNTIYF
TRBV7-2	TRBJ2-7	-	-	TGTGCCAGCAGCACCAGGGGCTTAGGGAGTTACGAGCAGTACTTC	CASSTRGLGSYEQYF
TRBV27	TRBJ2-2	-	-	TGTGCCAGCAGTTTACGCGTGAACACCGGGGAGCTGTTTTTT	CASSLRVNTGELFF
TRBV7-9	TRBJ1-2	-	few	TGTGCCAGCAGCTTATCCATTGATGGCTACACCTTC	CASSLSIDGYTF
TRBV20-1	TRBJ2-7	-	-	TGCAGTGCTAGTGATCGCCGACAGATTGAGCAGTACTTC	CSASDRRQIEQYF
TRBV7-3	TRBJ2-1	TRBD1	-	TGTGCCAGCAGCTCTCGACAGGGGTCCCATGAGCAGTTCTTC	CASSSRQGSHEQFF
TRBV5-6	TRBJ1-2	-	-	TGTGCCAGCAGCGTCTCCTACTCAGGGAAGGATAACTATGGCTACACCTTC	CASSVSYSGKDNYGYTF
TRBV11-2	TRBJ1-6	-	-	TGTGCCAGCAGCCCACAGCCGCAAAATTCACCCCTCCACTTT	CASSPQPQNSPLHF
TRBV12-3/TRBV12-4	TRBJ2-2	-	-	TGTGCAGCCAGGGGGGCCAACACCGGGGAGCTGTTTTTT	CAARGANTGELFF
TRBV30	TRBJ2-2	-	-	TGTGCCTGGAGTAGCGGGCCGACCGGGGAGCTGTTTTTT	CAWSSGPTGELFF
TRBV30	TRBJ2-1	TRBD2	-	TGTGCCTGGACCCCTCCGGGGAGCGGGGTCGGGAATGAGCAGTTCTTC	CAWTPPGSGVGNEQFF
TRBV7-2	TRBJ2-7	TRBD2	few	TGTGCCAGCAGCTCGCAACTAGCGGGAGTTAGAAATGAGCAGTACTTC	CASSSQLAGVRNEQYF
TRBV27	TRBJ2-1	-	-	TGTGCCAGCAGCGGGCGCCTAGCGCGTTTTTACAATGAGCAGTTCTTC	CASSGRLARFYNEQFF
TRBV18	TRBJ1-5	-	many	TGTGCCAGCTCACTTAACGAGGTGGCAGGGGCTAACCAGCCCCAGCATTTT	CASSLNEVAGANQPQHF
TRBV5-1	TRBJ2-3	TRBD2	-	TGCGCCAGCAGGAGACTAGCGGGAGGTACAGATACGCAGTATTTT	CASRRLAGGTDTQYF
TRBV18	TRBJ1-4	-	-	TGTGCCAGCTCACCACTCGCCCAGGCCTCAACTAATGAAAAACTGTTTTTT	CASSPLAQASTNEKLFF
TRBV7-9	TRBJ1-1	TRBD1	-	TGTGCCAGCAGCTTAGACCTCGACAGGGGGCTCAACACTGAAGCTTTCTTT	CASSLDLDRGLNTEAFF
TRBV7-2	TRBJ2-1	-	-	TGTGCCAGCAGCTTAGAATCGGGCGGAGGGTATCGCTCCTACAATGAGCAGTTCTTC	CASSLESGGGYRSYNEQFF
TRBV19	TRBJ1-5	-	-	TGTGCCAGTAGTACTAATCAGCCCCAGCATTTT	CASSTNQPQHF
TRBV9	TRBJ2-2	TRBD2	once	TGTGCCAGCAGCAAGCGGACTAGCGGGGCCACCGGGGAGCTGTTTTTT	CASSKRTSGATGELFF
TRBV7-9	TRBJ2-5	TRBD1	-	TGTGCCAGCAGCTTAGTCTCGCTACAGGGGGCGCGAGAGACCCAGTACTTC	CASSLVSLQGARETQYF
TRBV27	TRBJ2-3	TRBD1	-	TGTGCCAGCAGTGGATGGGACAGTAGCACAGATACGCAGTATTTT	CASSGWDSSTDTQYF